A single sample is the source of the 12 T cell receptor beta chains below, sequenced in a study of naive and memory T cell subsets. The beta constant-region primer was an equimolar mix of two oligonucleotides covering TRBC1 and TRBC2. Via MiXCR, TCRdb re-called the UMI-ligation and nested PCR reads, giving one row per CDR3 protein. The sample carries 70,000 to 95,000 distinct CDR3 sequences, 5.5% to 8.5% recorded once. Input material: central memory CD4+ T cells from blood. These receptors were collected from a human donor in good health.

The chain joins TRBV2 to TRBJ2-1, with unresolved D. V shed 0 bases and J shed 1 base, with 7 bases lying between them. This CDR3 comprises 15 residues. The germline V gene encodes CDR1 SNHLY and CDR2 FYNNEI. The CDR3 DNA reads TGTGCCAGCAGTGAAGCATTGGGTTCCTACAATGAGCAGTTCTTC. Translated, it gives CASSEALGSYNEQFF.

This clonotype showed up many times. The J gene is TRBJ1-4, the V gene TRBV18, with D maybe TRBD1 (6 bases). The CDR3 covers 14 residues. The germline V gene encodes CDR1 KGHSH and CDR2 LQKENI. Trimming left V 4 bases short and J 5 bases short, with 11 bases between. As DNA, the CDR3 is TGTGCCAGCTCACGAAAGGACAGAAATGAAAAACTGTTTTTT. Translation gives CASSRKDRNEKLFF. Based on the CDR3 plus reference TRBV18 and TRBJ1-4, the full variable domain is NAGVMQNPRHLVRRRGQEARLRCSPMKGHSHVYWYRQLPEEGLKFMVYLQKENIIDESGMPKERFSAEFPKEGPSILRIQQVVRGDSAAYFCASSRKDRNEKLFFGSGTQLSVL.

This clonotype was detected many times. V gene TRBV7-9 combines with J gene TRBJ1-1; 9 bases align to TRBD1. Trimming took 4 bases from V and 4 from J; bases not matched to a gene: 10. CDR1 SEHNR and CDR2 FQNEAQ come from the germline V gene (reference sequence). This CDR3 region has 16 residues. The CDR3 DNA reads as TGTGCCAGCAGCTCCCGATCGGGACAGGGTTCCACTGAAGCTTTCTTT. Translating it yields CASSSRSGQGSTEAFF.

The table lists this clonotype with many counts. This chain joins TRBV18 and TRBJ2-2; D may be TRBD2 (5 bases). This CDR3 spans 13 amino acids. Per the germline V gene, CDR1 is KGHSH and CDR2 is LQKENI. Deletions cut 5 bases from V and 5 bases from J, with 9 bases between. The CDR3 protein is CASSSTGTGELFF. The CDR3 nucleotides are TGTGCCAGCTCATCCACGGGGACCGGGGAGCTGTTTTTT.

The chain has TRBV2 and TRBJ1-6, with D unresolved. Trimming removed 7 bases at V and 5 bases at J, with 9 bases between. CDR1 SNHLY and CDR2 FYNNEI come from the germline V gene. The CDR3 runs to 13 residues. The CDR3 coding sequence is TGTGCCAGCACTGTGGAGAATAATTCACCCCTCCACTTT. It codes for CASTVENNSPLHF.

The V and J genes are TRBV28 and TRBJ1-4; the D gene is possibly TRBD1 (5 bases). The CDR3 contains 12 residues. Germline lookup yields CDR1 MDHEN and CDR2 SYDVKM. V dropped 5 bases and J dropped 7 bases, with 8 bases sitting between them. This CDR3 is CASSIQGEKLFF. CDR3 sequence (DNA): TGTGCCAGCAGTATCCAGGGTGAAAAACTGTTTTTT.

The sample holds many counts of this clonotype. This sequence joins TRBV29-1 and TRBJ1-1, with D possibly being TRBD1 (6 bases). The germline V gene encodes CDR1 SQVTM and CDR2 ANQGSEA. The germline V and J ends were trimmed by 2 bases and 7 bases, with 8 bases remaining between them. The CDR3 extends over 11 amino acids. This CDR3 reads CSVERTDEAFF. For the CDR3, the DNA is TGCAGCGTTGAACGGACAGATGAAGCTTTCTTT.

This clonotype was detected many times. This chain joins TRBV18 and TRBJ2-7; D not certain. Deletions cut 6 bases from V and 6 bases from J, with 15 bases between. This CDR3 contains 13 residues. Per germline, CDR1 KGHSH and CDR2 LQKENI. The CDR3 is CASSVGRDTEQYF. In DNA form, the CDR3 reads TGTGCCAGCTCGGTCGGTAGGGATACCGAGCAGTACTTC. The variable domain in full, completed from reference TRBV18 and TRBJ2-7, reads NAGVMQNPRHLVRRRGQEARLRCSPMKGHSHVYWYRQLPEEGLKFMVYLQKENIIDESGMPKERFSAEFPKEGPSILRIQQVVRGDSAAYFCASSVGRDTEQYFGPGTRLTVT.

This clonotype showed up many times. V usage is TRBV18 and J usage is TRBJ2-7, with D hard to call. The CDR3 is made up of 14 amino acids. The V end lost 1 base, the J end lost 3 bases, and 10 bases lay between the germline ends. Looked up from germline, CDR1 is KGHSH and CDR2 is LQKENI. CDR3 DNA sequence: TGTGCCAGCTCACCACGTCCCGATTTCTACGAGCAGTACTTC. Translation gives CASSPRPDFYEQYF.

This clonotype was found a few times. This is likely a read error, given that the CDR3 carries no conserved phenylalanine or tryptophan at its end. Because the CDR3's place on the DNA is in doubt, the DNA is left out and the CDR3 is given as listed by TCRdb. This sequence joins TRBV2 and TRBJ1-2; the table's TRBD1 call for D was not verified on the DNA. The CDR3 comprises 13 residues, both ends counted. The germline CDR1 and CDR2 sequences are SNHLY and FYNNEI. This chain's CDR3 is CASSETGQGPGAP.

The chain recombines TRBV19 with TRBJ1-6, with a tentative D call TRBD1 (6 bases). The CDR3 runs 15 residues. Germline loops: CDR1 LNHDA, CDR2 SQIVND (reference sequence). The V and J ends lost 5 bases and 8 bases respectively, with 16 bases between them. The CDR3 here is CASSPRGPGDSPLHF. CDR3 DNA: TGTGCCAGTAGTCCGCGTGGGCCAGGGGATTCACCCCTCCACTTT.

This clonotype occurred a few times. This rearrangement joins TRBV20-1 to TRBJ2-3; TRBD2 agrees at 9 bases. CDR1 is DFQATT, CDR2 SNEGSKA, per germline (reference sequence). This CDR3 comprises 16 residues. Losses at the gene ends were 6 bases for V and 3 bases for J; bases not matched to a gene: 13. The CDR3 loop is CSAILGASGNTDTQYF. In DNA form, the CDR3 reads TGCAGTGCAATCCTTGGGGCTAGCGGGAATACAGATACGCAGTATTTT.